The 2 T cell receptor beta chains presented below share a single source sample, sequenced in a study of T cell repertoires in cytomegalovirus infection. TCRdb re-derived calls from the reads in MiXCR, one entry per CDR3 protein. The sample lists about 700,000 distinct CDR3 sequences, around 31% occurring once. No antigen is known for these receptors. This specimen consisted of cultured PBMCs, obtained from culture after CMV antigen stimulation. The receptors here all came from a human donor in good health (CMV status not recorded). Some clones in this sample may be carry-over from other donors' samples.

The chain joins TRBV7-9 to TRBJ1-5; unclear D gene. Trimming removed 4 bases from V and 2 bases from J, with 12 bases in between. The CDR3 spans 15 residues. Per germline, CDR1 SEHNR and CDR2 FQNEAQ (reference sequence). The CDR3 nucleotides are TGTGCCAGCAGCTCCGGACGCTTCGGCAATCAGCCCCAGCATTTT. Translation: CASSSGRFGNQPQHF. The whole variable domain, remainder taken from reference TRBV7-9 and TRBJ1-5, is DTGVSQNPRHKITKRGQNVTFRCDPISEHNRLYWYRQTLGQGPEFLTYFQNEAQLEKSRLLSDRFSAERPKGSFSTLEIQRTEQGDSAMYLCASSSGRFGNQPQHFGDGTRLSIL.

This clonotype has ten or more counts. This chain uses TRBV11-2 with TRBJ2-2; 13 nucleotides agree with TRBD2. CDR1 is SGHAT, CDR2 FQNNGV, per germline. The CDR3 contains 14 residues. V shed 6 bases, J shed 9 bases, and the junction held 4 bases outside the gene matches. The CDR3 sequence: CASRTSGRPRELFF. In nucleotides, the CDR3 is TGTGCCAGCAGGACTAGCGGGAGGCCCCGGGAGCTGTTTTTT.